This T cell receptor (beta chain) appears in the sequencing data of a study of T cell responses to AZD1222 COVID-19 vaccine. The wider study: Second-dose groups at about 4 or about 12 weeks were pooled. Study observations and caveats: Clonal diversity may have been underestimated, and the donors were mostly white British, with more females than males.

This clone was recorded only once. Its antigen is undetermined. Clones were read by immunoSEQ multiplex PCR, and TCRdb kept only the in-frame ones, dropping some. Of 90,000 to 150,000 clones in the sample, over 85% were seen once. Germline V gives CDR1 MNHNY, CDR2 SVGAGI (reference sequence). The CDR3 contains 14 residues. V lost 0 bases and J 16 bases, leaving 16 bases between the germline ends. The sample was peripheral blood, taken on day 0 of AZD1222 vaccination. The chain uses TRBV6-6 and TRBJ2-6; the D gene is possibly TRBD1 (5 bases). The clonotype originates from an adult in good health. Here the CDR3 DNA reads TGTGCCAGCAGTTACTCGGTACAGGTCTCAGAACTGACTTTC. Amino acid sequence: CASSYSVQVSELTF.